The 18 T cell receptor beta chains presented below share a single source sample, sequenced in a study of Graves' ophthalmopathy and Graves' hyperthyroidism. Amplification of TCR beta CDR3 regions used RNA transcripts. First-round RT-PCR relied on HTBI primers, and a second-round multiplex PCR came next. MiXCR was run by TCRdb on the multiplex PCR reads, yielding one entry per CDR3 protein. The sample lists almost 750,000 distinct CDR3 sequences; approximately 40% were seen once. The sequenced material came from peripheral blood. These TCRs come from an adult man with Graves' ophthalmopathy.

J is TRBJ1-3 and V is TRBV12-3 or TRBV12-4; D is ambiguous. Trimming took off 5 bases at V and 0 bases at J, with 11 bases between the two ends. The CDR3 has 15 amino acids. CDR3 DNA: TGTGCCAGCAGTCCCCGGACGGCCTCTGGAAACACCATATATTTT. It encodes CASSPRTASGNTIYF.

This clonotype was seen at least ten times. The chain links TRBV25-1 to TRBJ1-1; 12 bases are shared with TRBD1. This CDR3 is 15 amino acids long. V was clipped by 5 bases and J by 9 bases; unmatched bases: 10. Germline CDR1 MGHDK, CDR2 SYGVNS. The CDR3 sequence is CASSLSGTGGQQAFF. The CDR3 bases are TGTGCCAGCAGTTTATCGGGGACAGGGGGCCAGCAAGCTTTCTTT.

This clonotype was found many times. The chain is built from TRBV20-1 and TRBJ2-5; possible D gene TRBD1, 6 bases. CDR1 is DFQATT and CDR2 is SNEGSKA in the germline V gene (reference sequence). CDR3 length: 13 amino acids. V gave up 3 bases and J gave up 2 bases, with 10 bases separating them. CDR3 nucleotides: TGCAGTGCTAGGGGCCAGGGGCAAGAGACCCAGTACTTC. Its protein product is CSARGQGQETQYF.

The table lists this clonotype with many counts. The rearrangement joins TRBV29-1 to TRBJ2-5, with a possible D match to TRBD2 (5 bases). The CDR3 totals 12 residues. Per the germline V gene, CDR1 is SQVTM and CDR2 is ANQGSEA. Trimming pared 6 bases from V and 0 bases from J, leaving 8 bases between. In DNA, the CDR3 is TGCAGCGTCGCCGGGAACCAAGAGACCCAGTACTTC. It is translated as CSVAGNQETQYF.

In regard to this clonotype: This may be a read error, as it is one base from a much larger clone. The rearrangement uses TRBV12-3 or TRBV12-4 and TRBJ1-6; 7 positions match TRBD1. CDR3 size: 17 residues. The CDR3 DNA follows: TGTGCCAGCAGTCTGTCAAGGGGAAGGGGGCACAATTCACCCCTCCAGTTT. Encoded protein: CASSLSRGRGHNSPLQF.

This clonotype was detected only a few times. This sequence joins TRBV5-1 and TRBJ2-7; D not resolved. This CDR3 contains 14 residues. Trimming shortened V by 2 bases and J by 3 bases, and 12 bases separated the two germline ends. CDR1 SGHRS and CDR2 YFSETQ come from the germline V gene. The CDR3 nucleotides are TGCGCCAGCAGCTTACTGGACCTGAACTACGAGCAGTACTTC. The encoded protein is CASSLLDLNYEQYF.

The sample holds a few counts of this clonotype. The genes are TRBV10-3 and TRBJ2-7; 12 bases map to TRBD2. Germline CDR1 ENHRY, CDR2 SYGVKD. Trimming took 4 bases from V and 3 from J; bases not matched to a gene: 4. The CDR3 is 15 residues long. Here the CDR3 DNA reads TGTGCCATCAGTGGACTAGCGGGAGTAGACTACGAGCAGTACTTC. Residues: CAISGLAGVDYEQYF.

The chain has TRBV7-8 and TRBJ1-6; 9 bases map to TRBD1. J was trimmed by 10 bases and V by 11 bases; bases with no gene match: 6. Germline-derived CDR1 and CDR2 are SGHVS and FQNEAQ. The CDR3 runs 12 residues. CDR3 sequence reads: CAWTGDDSPLHF. CDR3 coding DNA: TGTGCCTGGACAGGGGATGACTCACCCCTCCACTTT. Looking up the rest from reference TRBV7-8 and TRBJ1-6 gives the full variable domain: GAGVSQSPRYKVAKRGQDVALRCDPISGHVSLFWYQQALGQGPEFLTYFQNEAQLDKSGLPSDRFFAERPEGSVSTLKIQRTQQEDSAVYLCAWTGDDSPLHFGNGTRLTVT.

This rearrangement joins TRBV25-1 to TRBJ1-1; 9 bases are a match to TRBD1. The CDR3 consists of 16 residues. Germline-derived CDR1 and CDR2 are MGHDK and SYGVNS. The trim removed 5 bases at V and 10 bases at J, leaving 17 bases unmatched. The CDR3: CASSLFVGQGLGGAFF. CDR3 bases: TGTGCCAGCAGTTTATTTGTGGGACAGGGACTCGGGGGAGCTTTCTTT.

V and J are TRBV14 and TRBJ1-2; D remains unclear. Germline lookup yields CDR1 SGHDN and CDR2 FVKESK. The length of the CDR3 is 13 residues. Trimming shortened V by 8 bases and J by 6 bases, and 16 bases separated the two germline ends. Here the CDR3 DNA reads TGTGCCAGCTCAGTGATAATGGAGGATGGCTACACCTTC. It encodes CASSVIMEDGYTF.

DNA for the CDR3: TGTGCCAGTAGTATCCAGGGGTCGGACACCGGGGAGCTGTTTTTT. Protein product: CASSIQGSDTGELFF. The rearrangement links TRBV19 to TRBJ2-2; a possible D gene is TRBD1 (6 bases). This CDR3 has 15 amino acids. Trimming took 3 bases from V and 3 from J, leaving 11 bases between them. CDR1 is LNHDA, CDR2 SQIVND, per germline (reference sequence).

This chain links TRBV5-1 with TRBJ2-2; 12 nucleotides agree with TRBD1. The junction had 6 bases not matched to a gene; V was cut back by 4 bases and J by 5 bases. Germline V CDR1 and CDR2: SGHRS, YFSETQ. CDR3 length equals 16 residues. The CDR3 region is CASSLPGQGATGELFF. DNA for the CDR3: TGCGCCAGCAGCCTCCCGGGACAGGGGGCGACCGGGGAGCTGTTTTTT. The full variable domain, rest sourced from reference TRBV5-1 and TRBJ2-2, is KAGVTQTPRYLIKTRGQQVTLSCSPISGHRSVSWYQQTPGQGLQFLFEYFSETQRNKGNFPGRFSGRQFSNSRSEMNVSTLELGDSALYLCASSLPGQGATGELFFGEGSRLTVL.

This clonotype was seen repeatedly, ten times or more. The V call is TRBV29-1, the J call TRBJ1-2, with 7 bases identical to TRBD1. The CDR3 is made up of 12 amino acids. Germline V gives CDR1 SQVTM, CDR2 ANQGSEA. V lost 4 bases to trimming and J lost 7 bases; unmatched junction nucleotides: 6. The CDR3 DNA sequence: TGCAGCGTTGTCGAGGGGGCGCGTGGCTACACCTTC. It is translated as CSVVEGARGYTF.

This clonotype was found many times. The gene calls are TRBV2 and TRBJ1-1, with 9 bases identical to TRBD1. J was trimmed by 0 bases and V by 6 bases; bases with no gene match: 8. This CDR3 has 16 residues. Germline-derived CDR1 and CDR2 are SNHLY and FYNNEI. The CDR3 nucleotides are TGTGCCAGCAGGGGACAGGGAGGGGGCCTGAACACTGAAGCTTTCTTT. It encodes CASRGQGGGLNTEAFF.

The chain joins TRBV10-3 to TRBJ2-7; perhaps TRBD1 as D (6 bases). Trimming took 3 bases from V and 5 from J, leaving 17 bases between them. Germline values: CDR1 ENHRY, CDR2 SYGVKD. The CDR3 has 15 amino acids. The CDR3 DNA reads TGTGCCATCAGTGACCTAACAGGGATCTTGGACGAGCAGTACTTC. This translates into CAISDLTGILDEQYF.

This chain uses TRBV4-3 with TRBJ1-1, with no clear D. CDR1 is LGHNA and CDR2 is YSLEER in the germline V gene. The CDR3 contains 14 residues. Deletions cut 0 bases from V and 5 bases from J, with 10 bases between. The CDR3 is CASSQDFSGTEAFF. CDR3 DNA sequence: TGCGCCAGCAGCCAAGATTTTTCGGGGACTGAAGCTTTCTTT.

The chain couples TRBV9 to TRBJ1-5; D gene uncertain. V was cut by 4 bases and J by 7 bases, with 18 bases left in between. From germline, CDR1 is SGDLS and CDR2 YYNGEE. The CDR3 sequence is 15 residues long. The CDR3 DNA reads TGTGCCAGCAGCCAAGTTCTCGCCGGAGGGCAGCCCCAGCATTTT. Amino acids: CASSQVLAGGQPQHF.

This clonotype appeared a single time. This chain links TRBV24-1 with TRBJ2-5; TRBD1 aligns across 7 bases. The V and J ends lost 3 bases and 7 bases, in that order; junction bases with no gene match: 4. This CDR3 region has 13 residues. Germline-derived CDR1 and CDR2 are KGHDR and SFDVKD. CDR3 sequence: CATSDRQGGTQYF. The CDR3 coding sequence is TGTGCCACCAGTGATCGACAGGGTGGGACCCAGTACTTC.